Reported below is one T cell receptor (beta chain). Its specificity is not known. This sample was taken from a study of T cell repertoires in cytomegalovirus infection. The study, taken as a whole, reports: Clonotype analysis showed dominance of the ex vivo response by HLA-C-restricted CMV-specific TCR beta clonotypes.

The V end lost 7 bases, the J end lost 10 bases, and 11 bases lay between the germline ends. Germline V gene sequence: CDR1 SGHAT, CDR2 FQNNGV. CDR3 length: 12 residues. TCRdb itself ran the reads through MiXCR, one entry per CDR3 protein. The data contain about 220,000 distinct CDR3 sequences, about 40% of them singletons. Sequencing was performed on CD8+ T cells from cultured PBMCs, taken from culture after CMV antigen stimulation. This sequence originates from a human donor in good health (CMV status not recorded). Some clones in this sample may be carry-over from other donors' samples. J is TRBJ2-6 and V is TRBV11-2; no reliable D call. CDR3 in amino acids: CASTSVANVLTF. The CDR3 DNA follows: TGTGCCAGCACATCTGTGGCAAACGTCCTGACTTTC.